This entry lists 3 T cell receptor beta chains sequenced from one sample in a study of identifying expanded T cells in peripheral blood. Here immunoSEQ multiplex PCR was the method, and the copy in TCRdb shows in-frame clones only, minus some. The sample carries about 100,000 clones, about nine tenths recorded once. Sequenced material: blood. The receptor source for this set is a person aged 18 to 70 in good health.

The chain carries TRBV7-9 and TRBJ2-5; no clear D. The CDR3 runs to 14 residues. V shed 4 bases and J shed 5 bases, with 14 bases lying between them. Germline lookup yields CDR1 SEHNR and CDR2 FQNEAQ (reference sequence). Here the CDR3 reads CASSSPFRAETQYF. Here the CDR3 DNA reads TGTGCCAGCAGCTCACCGTTCCGAGCGGAGACCCAGTACTTC. The entire variable domain, with the rest obtained from reference TRBV7-9 and TRBJ2-5, is as follows: DTGVSQNPRHKITKRGQNVTFRCDPISEHNRLYWYRQTLGQGPEFLTYFQNEAQLEKSRLLSDRFSAERPKGSFSTLEIQRTEQGDSAMYLCASSSPFRAETQYFGPGTRLLVL.

This chain links TRBV19 with TRBJ1-3, with 10 bases identical to TRBD1. V was pared by 6 bases and J by 2 bases, with 10 bases of the junction left unmatched. CDR3 length: 17 amino acids. From germline, CDR1 is LNHDA and CDR2 SQIVND (reference sequence). The DNA for the CDR3 is TGTGCCAGTAGAACCTCGGGACAGGGGTTAACTGGAAACACCATATATTTT. Translation gives CASRTSGQGLTGNTIYF.

With respect to this clone: In the same sample, other DNA sequences code for this CDR3. This chain links TRBV19 with TRBJ1-2; D is possibly TRBD1 (6 bases). Germline V CDR1 and CDR2: LNHDA, SQIVND (reference sequence). Trimming removed 3 bases at V and 2 bases at J, with 10 bases between. The CDR3 runs 14 residues. CDR3 bases: TGTGCCAGTAGTATTCTCGGACAGAACTATGGCTACACCTTC. Protein sequence: CASSILGQNYGYTF.